The rows below give T cell receptor beta chains drawn from one sample of a study of early T cells in non-severe SARS-CoV-2 infection. TCRdb re-analysed the 5' RACE reads in MiXCR, keeping a single row per CDR3 protein. The sample holds under 100,000 distinct CDR3 sequences; approximately 14% are singletons and the top ten take roughly 1.4%. The sequencing sample was made of whole blood. These receptors were obtained from an adult who was a healthcare worker with PCR-confirmed SARS-CoV-2 infection or an uninfected control (not recorded which). CDR3s include the opening cysteine and the closing phenylalanine or tryptophan. The order of the fields is CDR3 protein, CDR3 DNA, J gene, clone size, D gene, V gene. D genes are given only for firm matches. Size values are once, few and many counts, or a class for expanded clones, and some rows have none.

CDR3aa: CASSIAGGLPEQYF; CDR3nt: TGTGCCAGCAGTATAGCGGGGGGCCTTCCCGAGCAGTACTTC; j_gene: TRBJ2-7; abundance: .; d_gene: TRBD2; v_gene: TRBV7-9
CDR3aa: CASSLPGTTEKLFF; CDR3nt: TGTGCCAGCAGCCTTCCGGGAACAACAGAAAAACTGTTTTTT; j_gene: TRBJ1-4; abundance: few; d_gene: .; v_gene: TRBV14
CDR3aa: CSAPGLADYEQYF; CDR3nt: TGCAGTGCCCCGGGACTAGCGGACTACGAGCAGTACTTC; j_gene: TRBJ2-7; abundance: many; d_gene: TRBD2; v_gene: TRBV20-1
CDR3aa: CASSMGSGGYNEQFF; CDR3nt: TGTGCCAGTAGTATGGGTAGCGGGGGGTACAATGAGCAGTTCTTC; j_gene: TRBJ2-1; abundance: few; d_gene: TRBD2; v_gene: TRBV19
CDR3aa: CASSPGPRPYEQYF; CDR3nt: TGTGCCAGTAGTCCGGGACCCCGACCCTACGAGCAGTACTTC; j_gene: TRBJ2-7; abundance: many; d_gene: .; v_gene: TRBV19
CDR3aa: CASSRPDPQGGNEKLFF; CDR3nt: TGTGCCAGCAGCCGGCCAGACCCACAGGGAGGGAATGAAAAACTGTTTTTT; j_gene: TRBJ1-4; abundance: .; d_gene: .; v_gene: TRBV6-6
CDR3aa: CASSFGGPHSGANVLTF; CDR3nt: TGTGCCAGCAGTTTCGGGGGACCCCACTCTGGGGCCAACGTCCTGACTTTC; j_gene: TRBJ2-6; abundance: .; d_gene: .; v_gene: TRBV12-3/TRBV12-4
CDR3aa: CASSFNPGLQGYTF; CDR3nt: TGTGCCAGCAGCTTTAATCCAGGGTTACAAGGCTACACCTTC; j_gene: TRBJ1-2; abundance: .; d_gene: .; v_gene: TRBV7-2
CDR3aa: CASSRGQNTGELFF; CDR3nt: TGTGCCAGCAGCCGTGGACAGAACACCGGGGAGCTGTTTTTT; j_gene: TRBJ2-2; abundance: many; d_gene: .; v_gene: TRBV11-2
CDR3aa: CASSLRDWLRNEQFF; CDR3nt: TGCGCCAGCAGCTTGAGGGACTGGCTGAGGAATGAGCAGTTCTTC; j_gene: TRBJ2-1; abundance: .; d_gene: .; v_gene: TRBV5-1
CDR3aa: CAWSAHMNTEAFF; CDR3nt: TGTGCCTGGAGCGCCCACATGAACACTGAAGCTTTCTTT; j_gene: TRBJ1-1; abundance: .; d_gene: .; v_gene: TRBV30
CDR3aa: CASSFPGHNEQFF; CDR3nt: TGTGCCAGCAGCTTTCCCGGGCACAATGAGCAGTTCTTC; j_gene: TRBJ2-1; abundance: many; d_gene: .; v_gene: TRBV5-4
CDR3aa: CSVALRLGETQYF; CDR3nt: TGCAGCGTTGCTCTGCGACTGGGGGAGACCCAGTACTTC; j_gene: TRBJ2-5; abundance: few; d_gene: .; v_gene: TRBV29-1
CDR3aa: CASSYGAASGYGYTF; CDR3nt: TGTGCCAGCAGTTACGGGGCGGCTAGCGGCTATGGCTACACCTTC; j_gene: TRBJ1-2; abundance: few; d_gene: .; v_gene: TRBV6-6
CDR3aa: CASSRTPSEAFF; CDR3nt: TGTGCCAGCTCTCGGACCCCGAGTGAAGCTTTCTTT; j_gene: TRBJ1-1; abundance: .; d_gene: .; v_gene: TRBV18
CDR3aa: CASSLRGEKLFF; CDR3nt: TGTGCCAGCAGCTTGAGGGGAGAAAAACTGTTTTTT; j_gene: TRBJ1-4; abundance: many; d_gene: .; v_gene: TRBV5-5
CDR3aa: CAILHTYGYTF; CDR3nt: TGTGCCATTCTACATACGTATGGCTACACCTTC; j_gene: TRBJ1-2; abundance: .; d_gene: .; v_gene: TRBV10-3
CDR3aa: CASTPDRSDGYTF; CDR3nt: TGTGCCAGCACGCCGGACAGATCGGATGGCTACACCTTC; j_gene: TRBJ1-2; abundance: few; d_gene: .; v_gene: TRBV2
CDR3aa: CASGGGKPTEAFF; CDR3nt: TGTGCCTCGGGGGGAGGAAAGCCCACTGAAGCTTTCTTT; j_gene: TRBJ1-1; abundance: many; d_gene: .; v_gene: TRBV12-3/TRBV12-4
CDR3aa: CASSLWGDRSYEQYF; CDR3nt: TGTGCCAGCAGCCTGTGGGGGGACAGATCCTACGAGCAGTACTTC; j_gene: TRBJ2-7; abundance: .; d_gene: .; v_gene: TRBV28
CDR3aa: CASSLGPGPGTDTQYF; CDR3nt: TGTGCCAGCAGCTTAGGGCCGGGCCCTGGCACAGATACGCAGTATTTT; j_gene: TRBJ2-3; abundance: few; d_gene: .; v_gene: TRBV7-3
CDR3aa: CAWGTGTEQYF; CDR3nt: TGTGCCTGGGGGACAGGGACCGAGCAGTACTTC; j_gene: TRBJ2-7; abundance: many; d_gene: TRBD1; v_gene: TRBV30
CDR3aa: CASSLGLGTDTQYF; CDR3nt: TGTGCCAGCAGCTTAGGGCTGGGCACAGATACGCAGTATTTT; j_gene: TRBJ2-3; abundance: .; d_gene: .; v_gene: TRBV7-9
CDR3aa: CASSFGQTNTEAFF; CDR3nt: TGCGCCAGCAGCTTCGGACAGACGAACACTGAAGCTTTCTTT; j_gene: TRBJ1-1; abundance: few; d_gene: .; v_gene: TRBV5-1
CDR3aa: CASSWGQGRKLFF; CDR3nt: TGTGCCAGCAGTTGGGGACAGGGCCGAAAACTGTTTTTT; j_gene: TRBJ1-4; abundance: .; d_gene: TRBD1; v_gene: TRBV12-3/TRBV12-4
CDR3aa: CASSPTRRGYTEAFF; CDR3nt: TGTGCCAGCAGCCCGACCCGCCGGGGATACACTGAAGCTTTCTTT; j_gene: TRBJ1-1; abundance: .; d_gene: .; v_gene: TRBV7-2
CDR3aa: CASSLVRDTQYF; CDR3nt: TGTGCCAGCAGCTTGGTGCGGGATACGCAGTATTTT; j_gene: TRBJ2-3; abundance: many; d_gene: .; v_gene: TRBV7-2
CDR3aa: CASSQDQTGVTDTQYF; CDR3nt: TGTGCCAGCAGCCAAGATCAAACCGGAGTCACAGATACGCAGTATTTT; j_gene: TRBJ2-3; abundance: few; d_gene: .; v_gene: TRBV3-2